What follows are 15 T cell receptor beta chains derived from one specimen sequenced in a study of blood T cell repertoires in COVID-19. Using immunoSEQ multiplex PCR, the repertoire was profiled, and TCRdb retains in-frame clones only, with some absent. The sample shows over 80,000 clones, around three quarters of them seen only once. Sequencing was performed on peripheral blood. These receptors came from a woman aged 45-60 years with acute or convalescent COVID-19.

V gene TRBV12-3 or TRBV12-4 combines with J gene TRBJ1-5, with no clear D. V lost 4 bases, J lost 6 bases, and 7 bases lay in between. This CDR3 spans 12 amino acids. The CDR3 bases are TGTGCCAGCAGTTCAAGAGGTCAGCCCCAGCATTTT. This encodes CASSSRGQPQHF.

This chain links TRBV28 with TRBJ1-5; 9 nucleotides match TRBD1. The CDR3 is 14 residues long. The junction had 6 bases not matched to a gene; V was cut back by 5 bases and J by 7 bases. Germline values: CDR1 MDHEN, CDR2 SYDVKM. The CDR3: CASSPGQGRQPQHF. The DNA for the CDR3 is TGTGCCAGCAGTCCGGGACAGGGTAGACAGCCCCAGCATTTT.

This chain connects TRBV2 to TRBJ2-7, with 7 bases matching TRBD1. Per the germline V gene, CDR1 is SNHLY and CDR2 is FYNNEI. Trimming cost V 8 bases and J 7 bases; bases outside gene matches: 11. CDR3 length: 13 amino acids. The DNA for the CDR3 is TGTGCCAGCGGGACAGTAGCTACTACGGAGCAGTACTTC. This gives the protein CASGTVATTEQYF. The full variable domain, completed using reference TRBV2 and TRBJ2-7, is EPEVTQTPSHQVTQMGQEVILRCVPISNHLYFYWYRQILGQKVEFLVSFYNNEISEKSEIFDDQFSVERPDGSNFTLKIRSTKLEDSAMYFCASGTVATTEQYFGPGTRLTVT.

This chain joins TRBV24-1 and TRBJ2-3, with 10 bases matching TRBD1. Looked up from germline, CDR1 is KGHDR and CDR2 is SFDVKD. Trimming removed 1 base from V and 3 bases from J; junction bases left unmatched: 3. This CDR3 has 16 amino acids. CDR3 sequence reads: CATSDLGTGETDTQYF. In DNA, the CDR3 is TGTGCCACCAGTGATTTAGGGACAGGGGAGACAGATACGCAGTATTTT.

The chain is built from TRBV19 and TRBJ1-1; no clear D gene. This CDR3 has 15 amino acids. Germline V gene data show CDR1 as LNHDA and CDR2 as SQIVND (reference sequence). Deletions cut 4 bases from V and 3 bases from J, with 15 bases between. The CDR3 sequence is CASSTLSGLDTEAFF. The CDR3 DNA reads TGTGCCAGTAGTACCTTGTCGGGGTTGGACACTGAAGCTTTCTTT.

In nucleotides, the CDR3 is TGCGCCAGCAGCTCCTTGGACAGGGGGCGGAACACCGGGGAGCTGTTTTTT. Amino acid sequence: CASSSLDRGRNTGELFF. V gene TRBV5-1 combines with J gene TRBJ2-2; 11 bases align to TRBD1. Germline CDR1 and CDR2: SGHRS and YFSETQ. With 3 bases clipped from V and 1 base from J, the junction kept 5 bases outside the gene matches. The CDR3 has 17 amino acids.

This chain links TRBV6-6 with TRBJ2-5; 7 bases are a match to TRBD2. Germline loops: CDR1 MNHNY, CDR2 SVGAGI (reference sequence). V was pared by 6 bases and J by 4 bases, with 8 bases of the junction left unmatched. This CDR3 region has 14 residues. CDR3 bases: TGTGCCAGCAGGGCCCTGGGGGAGGGAGAGACCCAGTACTTC. Protein: CASRALGEGETQYF.

J is TRBJ1-3 and V is TRBV28, with 9 bases aligning to TRBD1. Germline V gene lookup returns CDR1 MDHEN and CDR2 SYDVKM. The ends lost 9 bases at V and 2 bases at J; junction bases unmatched: 5. The CDR3 is 14 residues long. This CDR3 reads CASHRGRTGNTIYF. Here the CDR3 DNA reads TGTGCCAGTCACAGGGGGCGTACTGGAAACACCATATATTTT.

This chain links TRBV24-1 with TRBJ2-1; no firm D call. CDR1 and CDR2 from the germline V gene are KGHDR and SFDVKD. V was trimmed by 0 bases and J by 6 bases, leaving 8 bases between them. CDR3 length equals 14 residues. CDR3: CATSDLQPGNEQFF. As DNA, the CDR3 is TGTGCCACCAGTGATTTGCAACCCGGCAATGAGCAGTTCTTC.

This sequence joins TRBV2 and TRBJ1-4; D remains ambiguous. Trimming stripped 1 base from V and 0 bases from J, with 6 bases between. The CDR3 covers 15 residues. Germline assignment: CDR1 SNHLY and CDR2 FYNNEI. The CDR3 nucleotides are TGTGCCAGCAGTGAAGACAGAACAACTAATGAAAAACTGTTTTTT. It translates to CASSEDRTTNEKLFF.

A few counts support this clone. The gene calls are TRBV5-1 and TRBJ1-1, with 8 positions matching TRBD1. Germline loops: CDR1 SGHRS, CDR2 YFSETQ. V dropped 6 bases and J dropped 1; count of bases not matched to a gene: 8. This CDR3 is 15 amino acids long. The CDR3 is CASTGQGLGNTEAFF. CDR3 nucleotide sequence: TGCGCCAGCACCGGACAGGGCTTAGGGAACACTGAAGCTTTCTTT. The variable domain in full, completed from reference TRBV5-1 and TRBJ1-1, reads KAGVTQTPRYLIKTRGQQVTLSCSPISGHRSVSWYQQTPGQGLQFLFEYFSETQRNKGNFPGRFSGRQFSNSRSEMNVSTLELGDSALYLCASTGQGLGNTEAFFGQGTRLTVV.

The CDR3 loop reads CSASIAGGLEAFF. The CDR3 nucleotides are TGCAGTGCTAGTATAGCAGGGGGCCTTGAAGCTTTCTTT. The J gene is TRBJ1-1, the V gene TRBV20-1, with 8 bases matching TRBD1. The CDR3 contains 13 residues. J gave up 7 bases and V 3 bases, and 7 bases lay outside the gene matches. Germline CDR1 is DFQATT and CDR2 is SNEGSKA (reference sequence).

The chain is built from TRBV9 and TRBJ1-2, with 7 positions matching TRBD1. V gave up 4 bases and J gave up 6 bases; unmatched junction bases: 9. This CDR3 spans 14 amino acids. The germline V gene has CDR1 SGDLS and CDR2 YYNGEE. As DNA, the CDR3 is TGTGCCAGCAGCCCTAGAGACAGGGTGAATGGCTACACCTTC. Protein: CASSPRDRVNGYTF.

The chain uses TRBV6-2 or TRBV6-3 and TRBJ1-4; 10 positions agree with TRBD1. The length of the CDR3 is 16 residues. With V trimmed by 6 bases and J by 0 bases, 4 bases remained unmatched. Germline CDR1 and CDR2: MNHEY and SVGEGT. The CDR3 DNA follows: TGTGCCAGCAGCCCTGGACAGGGGGCAACTAATGAAAAACTGTTTTTT. This gives the protein CASSPGQGATNEKLFF.

The chain carries TRBV19 and TRBJ1-1; possibly TRBD1 for D (6 bases). V dropped 2 bases and J dropped 4 bases, with 8 bases sitting between them. Germline CDR1 reads LNHDA; CDR2 reads SQIVND (reference sequence). There are 13 residues in the CDR3. The CDR3 protein is CASSILGGTEAFF. The CDR3 DNA reads TGTGCCAGTAGTATACTAGGGGGCACTGAAGCTTTCTTT.